One and the same sample provided the 27 T cell receptor beta chains below, sequenced in a study of cytomegalovirus exposure and HLA in healthy donors. The protocol was immunoSEQ multiplex PCR, while the TCRdb copy is restricted to in-frame clones and leaves out a portion. The repertoire has 350,000 or so clones, about nine tenths of them found once; the top ten carry more than 0.8%. Input material: PBMCs. All receptors come from a woman younger than 30 in good health and CMV-seronegative.

The rearrangement joins TRBV6-6 to TRBJ1-2, with TRBD1 identical over 7 bases. The CDR3 runs to 13 residues. Germline V gene sequence: CDR1 MNHNY, CDR2 SVGAGI (reference sequence). With 7 bases clipped from V and 6 bases from J, the junction kept 8 bases outside the gene matches. In nucleotides, the CDR3 is TGTGCCAGCAATCCACAGGGGACGGATGGCTACACCTTC. This codes for CASNPQGTDGYTF.

This clone appeared a single time. The chain combines TRBV9 with TRBJ2-1; 8 positions match TRBD1. The CDR3 runs to 13 residues. The V gene's germline CDR1 is SGDLS and CDR2 YYNGEE. Trimming took 3 bases from V and 10 from J; bases not matched to a gene: 6. The CDR3 region has the DNA TGTGCCAGCAGCGCCACCGGACAGGGCGAGCAGTTCTTC. Translation gives CASSATGQGEQFF.

This clone turned up a few times. The genes are TRBV19 and TRBJ1-5; no definite D call. The CDR3 loop spans 15 amino acids. The germline CDR1 and CDR2 sequences are LNHDA and SQIVND (reference sequence). The V end was cut by 7 bases, the J end by 6 bases, with 19 bases between. Here the CDR3 DNA reads TGTGCCAGTACCCCCGGTCCGACTCCGCCTCAGCCCCAGCATTTT. Residues: CASTPGPTPPQPQHF. The complete variable domain, with remaining parts taken from reference TRBV19 and TRBJ1-5, reads DGGITQSPKYLFRKEGQNVTLSCEQNLNHDAMYWYRQDPGQGLRLIYYSQIVNDFQKGDIAEGYSVSREKKESFPLTVTSAQKNPTAFYLCASTPGPTPPQPQHFGDGTRLSIL.

V is TRBV11-3 and J is TRBJ2-2, with D unresolved. The germline gives CDR1 SGHNT, CDR2 YENEEA. The V gene lost 5 bases and the J gene lost 6 bases, with 10 bases spanning the gap. This CDR3 spans 13 amino acids. The CDR3 DNA sequence: TGTGCCAGCAGCCCCAGAATGTCCGGGGAGCTGTTTTTT. Its protein is CASSPRMSGELFF.

The rearrangement links TRBV28 to TRBJ2-6; possibly TRBD2 for D (5 bases). CDR1 is MDHEN, CDR2 SYDVKM, per germline. Trimming pared 7 bases from V and 0 bases from J, leaving 7 bases between. The CDR3 is 14 residues long. CDR3 DNA: TGTGCCAGCACTGGAGGCTCTGGGGCCAACGTCCTGACTTTC. Amino acid sequence: CASTGGSGANVLTF.

The CDR3 spells CASSLGTGSGVREQYF. As DNA, the CDR3 is TGTGCCAGCAGCTTAGGCACAGGATCCGGCGTACGGGAGCAGTACTTC. The V and J genes are TRBV13 and TRBJ2-7; the D gene is possibly TRBD1 (5 bases). Germline V gene sequence: CDR1 PRHDT, CDR2 FYEKMQ (reference sequence). V was shortened by 0 bases and J by 7 bases, with 19 bases between the two germline ends. The CDR3 is 16 residues long. The variable domain in full, completed from reference TRBV13 and TRBJ2-7, reads AAGVIQSPRHLIKEKRETATLKCYPIPRHDTVYWYQQGPGQDPQFLISFYEKMQSDKGSIPDRFSAQQFSDYHSELNMSSLELGDSALYFCASSLGTGSGVREQYFGPGTRLTVT.

The chain carries TRBV6-1 and TRBJ2-5, with TRBD2 as a possible D gene (5 bases). Between the trimmed V and J ends, which lost 6 bases and 0 bases, there was a span of 11 bases. The germline gives CDR1 MNHNS, CDR2 SASEGT. The CDR3 runs 14 residues. CDR3 amino acids: CASRRAGDQETQYF. The CDR3 DNA reads TGTGCCAGCAGAAGGGCGGGCGACCAAGAGACCCAGTACTTC.

The chain links TRBV7-3 to TRBJ2-1; possible D gene TRBD2, 6 bases. The germline V and J ends were trimmed by 2 bases and 9 bases, with 8 bases remaining between them. Germline V gene lookup returns CDR1 SGHTA and CDR2 FQGTGA. CDR3 length: 12 residues. CDR3 in DNA: TGTGCCAGCAGCTTATCAGCGGGTGAGCAGTTCTTC. Protein sequence: CASSLSAGEQFF.

This chain joins TRBV5-1 and TRBJ1-1; TRBD1 matches 9 bases. Germline V gene lookup returns CDR1 SGHRS and CDR2 YFSETQ. The CDR3 covers 15 residues. With 1 base clipped from V and 4 bases from J, the junction kept 5 bases outside the gene matches. In DNA form, the CDR3 reads TGCGCCAGCAGCTTGTCCACAGGGGGCCTCACTGAAGCTTTCTTT. This codes for CASSLSTGGLTEAFF.

This rearrangement joins TRBV7-6 to TRBJ2-1; D call uncertain. CDR3 length: 14 residues. The V and J ends lost 1 base and 5 bases respectively, with 9 bases between them. Germline CDR1 and CDR2: SGHVS and FNYEAQ. This CDR3 is CASSLEHSNNEQFF. In DNA form, the CDR3 reads TGTGCCAGCAGCTTAGAGCACAGTAACAATGAGCAGTTCTTC.

The rearrangement joins TRBV2 to TRBJ2-4; D is perhaps TRBD2 (7 bases). This CDR3 has 14 amino acids. From germline, CDR1 is SNHLY and CDR2 FYNNEI. Trimming shortened V by 4 bases and J by 8 bases, and 15 bases separated the two germline ends. The CDR3 sequence: CASSARGGRDIQYF. CDR3 nucleotide sequence: TGTGCCAGCAGTGCAAGGGGGGGGAGGGACATTCAGTACTTC.

This CDR3 is CASSKVGQERPYSNQPQHF. CDR3 in DNA: TGTGCCAGCTCCAAAGTGGGACAGGAGAGGCCATATAGCAATCAGCCCCAGCATTTT. This chain uses TRBV18 with TRBJ1-5, with TRBD1 matching over 8 bases. CDR1 KGHSH and CDR2 LQKENI come from the germline V gene. Trimming cost V 6 bases and J 0 bases; bases outside gene matches: 16. This CDR3 is 19 amino acids long.

The chain couples TRBV6-6 to TRBJ2-1; TRBD1 matches 7 bases. CDR1 and CDR2 from the germline V gene are MNHNY and SVGAGI (reference sequence). With 6 bases clipped from V and 0 bases from J, the junction kept 8 bases outside the gene matches. This CDR3 contains 16 residues. As DNA, the CDR3 is TGTGCCAGCAGGGGAACGACAGGGAACTCCTACAATGAGCAGTTCTTC. This translates into CASRGTTGNSYNEQFF.

The V call is TRBV9, the J call TRBJ1-2; TRBD1 is a possible D gene (5 bases). The CDR3 has 14 residues. Germline V gene lookup returns CDR1 SGDLS and CDR2 YYNGEE. V was cut by 0 bases and J by 4 bases, with 10 bases left in between. CDR3 sequence reads: CASSVGSGGYGYTF. DNA of the CDR3: TGTGCCAGCAGCGTAGGCAGCGGGGGCTATGGCTACACCTTC.

The gene calls are TRBV5-6 and TRBJ1-5; perhaps TRBD1 as D (6 bases). The length of the CDR3 is 16 residues. The V end lost 0 bases, the J end lost 5 bases, and 15 bases lay between the germline ends. Germline CDR1 reads SGHDT; CDR2 reads YYEEEE. Here the CDR3 reads CASSLADTEGDQPQHF. CDR3 nucleotides: TGTGCCAGCAGCTTGGCGGATACAGAGGGGGATCAGCCCCAGCATTTT.

The chain is built from TRBV28 and TRBJ1-5; 12 positions match TRBD1. Germline V gene sequence: CDR1 MDHEN, CDR2 SYDVKM. Trimming cost V 3 bases and J 4 bases; bases outside gene matches: 4. This CDR3 is 16 amino acids long. This CDR3 reads CASSFGTGGRNQPQHF. Here the CDR3 DNA reads TGTGCCAGCAGTTTTGGGACAGGGGGCCGGAATCAGCCCCAGCATTTT.

This clone was seen more than once but under ten times. This chain connects TRBV7-9 to TRBJ2-3, with D perhaps matching TRBD2 (6 bases). The CDR3 is 13 amino acids. The V and J ends lost 5 bases and 5 bases respectively, with 11 bases between them. Germline V gene data show CDR1 as SEHNR and CDR2 as FQNEAQ (reference sequence). The CDR3 reads CASSPGTGDTQYF. CDR3 nucleotide sequence: TGTGCCAGCAGCCCCGGGACTGGAGATACGCAGTATTTT. Variable domain in full (rest from reference TRBV7-9 and TRBJ2-3): DTGVSQNPRHKITKRGQNVTFRCDPISEHNRLYWYRQTLGQGPEFLTYFQNEAQLEKSRLLSDRFSAERPKGSFSTLEIQRTEQGDSAMYLCASSPGTGDTQYFGPGTRLTVL.

The chain has TRBV29-1 and TRBJ2-2; possibly TRBD2 for D (6 bases). In germline, CDR1 is SQVTM, CDR2 ANQGSEA. The CDR3 consists of 14 residues. V lost 4 bases and J 5 bases, leaving 14 bases between the germline ends. CDR3 sequence reads: CSVAPLASTGELFF. Written as DNA, the CDR3 is TGCAGCGTTGCACCACTAGCCTCGACCGGGGAGCTGTTTTTT.

This chain links TRBV12-5 with TRBJ2-2; no clear D gene. The CDR3 loop spans 13 amino acids. V was cut by 3 bases and J by 5 bases, with 7 bases left in between. The germline CDR1 and CDR2 sequences are LGHNT and FRNRAP. CDR3 DNA sequence: TGTGCTAGTGGTTTTGGGCGAACCGGGGAGCTGTTTTTT. This translates into CASGFGRTGELFF.

The V gene is TRBV28, the J gene TRBJ2-5, with D possibly TRBD1 on 5 matching bases. Germline-derived CDR1 and CDR2 are MDHEN and SYDVKM. Between the trimmed V and J ends, which lost 2 bases and 5 bases, there was a span of 9 bases. The CDR3 consists of 13 residues. CDR3 bases: TGTGCCAGCAGTTTACCAGGGCCCGAGACCCAGTACTTC. It specifies CASSLPGPETQYF.

The chain is built from TRBV2 and TRBJ2-3; TRBD2 is a possible D gene (6 bases). The CDR3 covers 16 residues. In germline, CDR1 is SNHLY, CDR2 FYNNEI. The germline V and J ends were trimmed by 6 bases and 2 bases, with 18 bases remaining between them. The CDR3, as DNA: TGTGCCAGCAGAGCGGGCCCGAAAGGGGACACAGATACGCAGTATTTT. It translates to CASRAGPKGDTDTQYF.

V usage is TRBV7-9 and J usage is TRBJ2-7, with no clear D. The V gene's germline CDR1 is SEHNR and CDR2 FQNEAQ (reference sequence). The CDR3 totals 14 residues. The ends were cut back, 5 bases at V and 3 bases at J, with 14 bases in the middle. The DNA of the CDR3 is TGTGCCAGCAGCCACGTAACGACGGGCTACGAGCAGTACTTC. Its translation: CASSHVTTGYEQYF. Drawing the rest from reference TRBV7-9 and TRBJ2-7, the complete variable domain is DTGVSQNPRHKITKRGQNVTFRCDPISEHNRLYWYRQTLGQGPEFLTYFQNEAQLEKSRLLSDRFSAERPKGSFSTLEIQRTEQGDSAMYLCASSHVTTGYEQYFGPGTRLTVT.

Only one count was recorded for this clone. The genes are TRBV2 and TRBJ2-5, with 8 bases fitting TRBD2. From germline, CDR1 is SNHLY and CDR2 FYNNEI. The J segment lost 7 bases and the V segment lost 1 base, leaving 5 bases of the junction unmatched. This CDR3 is built from 14 residues. CDR3 nucleotide sequence: TGTGCCAGCAGTGAAGGGACTAGCTTAGGGACCCAGTACTTC. Its protein is CASSEGTSLGTQYF. Together with reference TRBV2 and TRBJ2-5, the CDR3 gives the full variable domain: EPEVTQTPSHQVTQMGQEVILRCVPISNHLYFYWYRQILGQKVEFLVSFYNNEISEKSEIFDDQFSVERPDGSNFTLKIRSTKLEDSAMYFCASSEGTSLGTQYFGPGTRLLVL.

J is TRBJ2-3 and V is TRBV25-1, with TRBD2 identical over 8 bases. The CDR3 is 15 residues long. Germline lookup yields CDR1 MGHDK and CDR2 SYGVNS. The ends lost 5 bases at V and 6 bases at J; junction bases unmatched: 10. This CDR3 is CASSLPGLGFDTQYF. The CDR3 DNA reads as TGTGCCAGCAGTCTACCGGGACTAGGTTTCGATACGCAGTATTTT.

This sequence joins TRBV6-1 and TRBJ1-2, with D tentatively TRBD1 (5 bases). The CDR3 length is 15 residues. Germline values: CDR1 MNHNS, CDR2 SASEGT. Deletions cut 2 bases from V and 3 bases from J, with 13 bases between. The CDR3 region is CASSESLRGYYGYTF. DNA of the CDR3: TGTGCCAGCAGTGAAAGTCTCCGGGGGTACTATGGCTACACCTTC.

This clone was found once. The rearrangement uses TRBV28 and TRBJ1-2; TRBD1 agrees at 8 bases. Unmatched junction bases numbered 11, after V lost 7 bases and J lost 7 bases. CDR1 MDHEN and CDR2 SYDVKM come from the germline V gene. The CDR3 spans 14 residues. CDR3 protein: CASTLGDRTGGYTF. The CDR3 DNA reads TGTGCCAGCACCCTAGGGGACAGGACCGGTGGCTACACCTTC.

This sequence joins TRBV28 and TRBJ2-7; TRBD2 agrees at 15 bases. The CDR3 totals 18 residues. Unmatched junction bases numbered 6, after V lost 2 bases and J lost 1 base. The germline V gene has CDR1 MDHEN and CDR2 SYDVKM. The CDR3 region is CASSLTGLAGGKSYEQYF. CDR3 coding DNA: TGTGCCAGCAGTTTAACGGGACTAGCGGGAGGCAAATCCTACGAGCAGTACTTC.